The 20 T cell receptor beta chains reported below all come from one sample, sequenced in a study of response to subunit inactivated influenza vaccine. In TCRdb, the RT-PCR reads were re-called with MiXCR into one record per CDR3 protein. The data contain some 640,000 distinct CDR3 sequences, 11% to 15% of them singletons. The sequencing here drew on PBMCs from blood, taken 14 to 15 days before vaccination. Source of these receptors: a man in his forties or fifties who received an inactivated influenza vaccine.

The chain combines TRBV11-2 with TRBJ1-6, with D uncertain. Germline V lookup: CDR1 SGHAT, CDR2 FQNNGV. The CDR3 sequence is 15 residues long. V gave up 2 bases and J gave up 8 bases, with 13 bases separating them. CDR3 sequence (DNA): TGTGCCAGCAGCTTATTACTCTCGGAGTATTCACCCCTCCACTTT. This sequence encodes CASSLLLSEYSPLHF.

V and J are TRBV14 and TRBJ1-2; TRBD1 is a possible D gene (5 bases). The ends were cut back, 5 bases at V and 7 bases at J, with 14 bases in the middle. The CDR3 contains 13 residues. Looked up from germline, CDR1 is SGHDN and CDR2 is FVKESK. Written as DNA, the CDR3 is TGTGCCAGCAGCGCCCCAGACGGGGGTGGCTACACCTTC. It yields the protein CASSAPDGGGYTF.

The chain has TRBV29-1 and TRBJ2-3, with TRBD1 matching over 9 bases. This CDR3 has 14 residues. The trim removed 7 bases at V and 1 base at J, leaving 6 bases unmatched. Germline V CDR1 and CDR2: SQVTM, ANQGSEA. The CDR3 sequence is CSGSRDRGTDTQYF. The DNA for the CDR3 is TGCAGCGGATCCCGGGACAGGGGCACAGATACGCAGTATTTT.

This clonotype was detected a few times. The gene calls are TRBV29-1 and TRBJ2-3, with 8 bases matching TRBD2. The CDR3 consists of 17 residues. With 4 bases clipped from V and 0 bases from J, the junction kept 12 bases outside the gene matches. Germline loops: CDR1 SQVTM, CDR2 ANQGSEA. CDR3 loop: CSVVPLAGTTSTDTQYF. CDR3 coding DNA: TGCAGCGTTGTACCCCTAGCGGGCACGACTAGCACAGATACGCAGTATTTT.

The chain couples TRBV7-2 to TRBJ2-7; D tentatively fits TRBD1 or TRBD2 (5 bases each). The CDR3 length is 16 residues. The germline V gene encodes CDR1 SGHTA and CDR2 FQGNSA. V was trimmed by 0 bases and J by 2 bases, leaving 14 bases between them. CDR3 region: CASSLAPWGRTYEQYF. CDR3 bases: TGTGCCAGCAGCTTAGCCCCTTGGGGGAGAACCTACGAGCAGTACTTC. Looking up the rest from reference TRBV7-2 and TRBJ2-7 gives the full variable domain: GAGVSQSPSNKVTEKGKDVELRCDPISGHTALYWYRQSLGQGLEFLIYFQGNSAPDKSGLPSDRFSAERTGGSVSTLTIQRTQQEDSAVYLCASSLAPWGRTYEQYFGPGTRLTVT.

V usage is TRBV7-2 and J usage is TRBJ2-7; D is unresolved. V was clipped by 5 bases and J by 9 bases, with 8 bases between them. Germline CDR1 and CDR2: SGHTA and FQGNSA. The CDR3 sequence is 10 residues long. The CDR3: CASSARWQYF. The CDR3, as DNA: TGTGCCAGCAGCGCTAGATGGCAGTACTTC.

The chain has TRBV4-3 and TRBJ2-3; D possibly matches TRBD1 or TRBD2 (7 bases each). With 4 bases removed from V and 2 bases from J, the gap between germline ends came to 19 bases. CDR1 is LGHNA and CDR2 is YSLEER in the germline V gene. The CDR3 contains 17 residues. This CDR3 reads CASSRDPQGGSTDTQYF. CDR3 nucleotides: TGCGCCAGCAGCCGCGATCCTCAGGGGGGGTCCACAGATACGCAGTATTTT.

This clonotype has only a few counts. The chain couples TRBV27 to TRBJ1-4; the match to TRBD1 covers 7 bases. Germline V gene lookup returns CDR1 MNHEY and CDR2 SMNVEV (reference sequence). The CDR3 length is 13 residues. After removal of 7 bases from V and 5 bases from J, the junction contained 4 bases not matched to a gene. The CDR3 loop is CASKQQGNEKLFF. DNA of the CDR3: TGTGCCAGCAAACAACAGGGGAATGAAAAACTGTTTTTT.

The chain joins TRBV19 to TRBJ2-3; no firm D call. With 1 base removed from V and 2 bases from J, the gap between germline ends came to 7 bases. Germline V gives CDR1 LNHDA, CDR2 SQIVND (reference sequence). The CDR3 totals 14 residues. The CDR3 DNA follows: TGTGCCAGTAGTATAGGCACTGTCACAGATACGCAGTATTTT. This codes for CASSIGTVTDTQYF.

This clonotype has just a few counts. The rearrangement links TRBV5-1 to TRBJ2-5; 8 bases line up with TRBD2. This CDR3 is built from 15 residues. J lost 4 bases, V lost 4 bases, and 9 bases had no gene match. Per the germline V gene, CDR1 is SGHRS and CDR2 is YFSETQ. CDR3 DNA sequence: TGCGCCAGCAGCGCGCAGGGACTAGTCGGAGAGACCCAGTACTTC. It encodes CASSAQGLVGETQYF.

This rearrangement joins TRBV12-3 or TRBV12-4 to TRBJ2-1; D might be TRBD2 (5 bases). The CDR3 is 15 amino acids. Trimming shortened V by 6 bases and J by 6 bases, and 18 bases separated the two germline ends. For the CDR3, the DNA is TGTGCCAGCAGCCCCATCTTAGCGATTGCCAATGAGCAGTTCTTC. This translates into CASSPILAIANEQFF.

CDR3 protein: CASSLSFLAGADTQYF. DNA of the CDR3: TGTGCCAGCAGCTTAAGCTTTCTAGCGGGAGCAGATACGCAGTATTTT. The chain links TRBV13 to TRBJ2-3, with 10 bases matching TRBD2. CDR3 length: 16 amino acids. The germline V gene has CDR1 PRHDT and CDR2 FYEKMQ (reference sequence). Unmatched junction bases numbered 6, after V lost 2 bases and J lost 4 bases.

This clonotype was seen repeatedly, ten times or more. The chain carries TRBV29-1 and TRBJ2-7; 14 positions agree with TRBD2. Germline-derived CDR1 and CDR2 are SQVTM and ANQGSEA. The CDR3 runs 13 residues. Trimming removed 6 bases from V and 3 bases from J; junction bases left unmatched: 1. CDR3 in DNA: TGCAGCGTAGGACTAGCGGGGGGCTACGAGCAGTACTTC. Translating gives CSVGLAGGYEQYF.

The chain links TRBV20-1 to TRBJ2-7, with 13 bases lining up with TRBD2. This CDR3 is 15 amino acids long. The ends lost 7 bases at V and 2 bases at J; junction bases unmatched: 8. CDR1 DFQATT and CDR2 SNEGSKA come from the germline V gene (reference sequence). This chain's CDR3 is CSVEGLAGPTYEQYF. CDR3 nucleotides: TGCAGTGTTGAGGGACTAGCGGGACCTACCTACGAGCAGTACTTC.

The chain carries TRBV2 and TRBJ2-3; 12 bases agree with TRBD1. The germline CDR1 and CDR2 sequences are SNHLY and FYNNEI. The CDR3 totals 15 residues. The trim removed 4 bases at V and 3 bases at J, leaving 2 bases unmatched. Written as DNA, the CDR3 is TGTGCCAGCAGTGGGGACAGGGGGCTTACAGATACGCAGTATTTT. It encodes CASSGDRGLTDTQYF.

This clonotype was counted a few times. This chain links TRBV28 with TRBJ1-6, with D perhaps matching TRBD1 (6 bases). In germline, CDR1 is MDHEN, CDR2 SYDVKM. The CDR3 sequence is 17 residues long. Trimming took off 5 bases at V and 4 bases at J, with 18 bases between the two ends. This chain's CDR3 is CASSPGGTTRYNSPLHF. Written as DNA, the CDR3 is TGTGCCAGCAGTCCGGGGGGCACGACCAGGTATAATTCACCCCTCCACTTT.

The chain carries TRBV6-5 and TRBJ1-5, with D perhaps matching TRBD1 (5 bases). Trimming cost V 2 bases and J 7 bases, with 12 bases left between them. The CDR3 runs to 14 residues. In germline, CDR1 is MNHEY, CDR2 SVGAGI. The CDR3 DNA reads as TGTGCCAGCAGTTACGGGCAGGGAAAACAGCCCCAGCATTTT. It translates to CASSYGQGKQPQHF.

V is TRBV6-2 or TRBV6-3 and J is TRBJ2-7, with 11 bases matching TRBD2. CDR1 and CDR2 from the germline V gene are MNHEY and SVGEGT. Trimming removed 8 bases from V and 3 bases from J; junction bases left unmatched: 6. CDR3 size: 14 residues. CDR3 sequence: CASRGSGRVYEQYF. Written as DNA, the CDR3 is TGTGCCAGCCGAGGTAGCGGGAGGGTCTACGAGCAGTACTTC.

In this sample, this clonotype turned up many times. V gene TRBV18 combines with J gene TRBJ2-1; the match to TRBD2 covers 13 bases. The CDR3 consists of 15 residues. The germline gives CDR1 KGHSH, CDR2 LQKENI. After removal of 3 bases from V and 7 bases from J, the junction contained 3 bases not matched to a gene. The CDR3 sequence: CASSPGLAGKNEQFF. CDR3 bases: TGTGCCAGCTCACCGGGACTAGCGGGGAAGAATGAGCAGTTCTTC. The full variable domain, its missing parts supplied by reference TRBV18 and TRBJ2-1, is NAGVMQNPRHLVRRRGQEARLRCSPMKGHSHVYWYRQLPEEGLKFMVYLQKENIIDESGMPKERFSAEFPKEGPSILRIQQVVRGDSAAYFCASSPGLAGKNEQFFGPGTRLTVL.

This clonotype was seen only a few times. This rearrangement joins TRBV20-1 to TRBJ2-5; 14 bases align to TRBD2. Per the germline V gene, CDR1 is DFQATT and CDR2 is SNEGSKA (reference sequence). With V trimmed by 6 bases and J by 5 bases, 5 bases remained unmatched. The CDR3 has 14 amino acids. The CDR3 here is CSATRTSGRETQYF. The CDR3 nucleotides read TGCAGTGCAACCCGGACTAGCGGGAGGGAGACCCAGTACTTC.